The 17 T cell receptor beta chains presented below share a single source sample, sequenced in a study of identical twins. Each CDR3 protein is one row after TCRdb ran MiXCR on the 5' RACE reads. The sample records approximately 260,000 distinct CDR3 sequences, about 8.3% being singletons. These data also formed part of another study, on yellow fever vaccine responses in identical twins.

Sequencing input: CD8+ T cells sorted from blood. These receptors came from a woman between 18 and 29 years old in good health.

The chain is built from TRBV7-8 and TRBJ1-4; D possibly corresponds to TRBD1 (5 bases). This CDR3 spans 18 amino acids. The germline V gene has CDR1 SGHVS and CDR2 FQNEAQ. Trimming pared 5 bases from V and 0 bases from J, leaving 19 bases between. CDR3 sequence: CASSPEFGGTATNEKLFF. CDR3 in DNA: TGTGCCAGCAGCCCCGAATTTGGGGGGACTGCAACTAATGAAAAACTGTTTTTT.

This clonotype was picked up a small number of times. V and J are TRBV6-2 or TRBV6-3 and TRBJ2-7; D ambiguous. The V end was cut by 2 bases, the J end by 1 base, with 21 bases between. CDR1 is MNHEY and CDR2 is SVGEGT in the germline V gene. CDR3 length: 18 residues. CDR3: CASSYPRNDRSFSYEQYF. CDR3 nucleotide sequence: TGTGCCAGCAGTTACCCCAGGAACGATAGGTCGTTTTCCTACGAGCAGTACTTC.

In its sample, this clonotype was seen a few times. The rearrangement links TRBV29-1 to TRBJ1-2; D gene ambiguous. CDR3 length: 14 residues. Deletions cut 0 bases from V and 2 bases from J, with 10 bases between. Germline V gene sequence: CDR1 SQVTM, CDR2 ANQGSEA. In DNA form, the CDR3 reads TGCAGCGTTGAAGAAGAGGGTCAGAACTATGGCTACACCTTC. Amino acid sequence: CSVEEEGQNYGYTF. The full variable domain, with the rest looked up from reference TRBV29-1 and TRBJ1-2, is SAVISQKPSRDICQRGTSLTIQCQVDSQVTMMFWYRQQPGQSLTLIATANQGSEATYESGFVIDKFPISRPNLTFSTLTVSNMSPEDSSIYLCSVEEEGQNYGYTFGSGTRLTVV.

The genes are TRBV5-1 and TRBJ2-3; D not certain. V shed 4 bases and J shed 2 bases, with 11 bases lying between them. The CDR3 contains 14 residues. The germline V gene encodes CDR1 SGHRS and CDR2 YFSETQ. The CDR3 region has the DNA TGCGCCAGCAGCGTGGTCCTGGACACAGATACGCAGTATTTT. Residues: CASSVVLDTDTQYF.

This chain links TRBV29-1 with TRBJ2-5, with 8 bases fitting TRBD2. This CDR3 region has 13 residues. J was trimmed by 1 base and V by 6 bases; bases with no gene match: 4. CDR1 SQVTM and CDR2 ANQGSEA come from the germline V gene. CDR3 bases: TGCAGCGTAGACGGGGGGGCCCAAGAGACCCAGTACTTC. Its protein product is CSVDGGAQETQYF.

This rearrangement joins TRBV6-2 or TRBV6-3 to TRBJ2-2; 8 bases map to TRBD2. V shed 6 bases and J 5 bases; nucleotides not matched to a gene: 11. The CDR3 contains 16 residues. Germline V gene sequence: CDR1 MNHEY, CDR2 SVGEGT. CDR3 loop: CASSNDGTRETGELFF. The CDR3 DNA sequence: TGTGCCAGCAGCAACGACGGGACTAGAGAGACCGGGGAGCTGTTTTTT.

This clonotype was observed many times. The chain employs TRBV6-4 and TRBJ2-1; TRBD2 is a possible D gene (6 bases). V lost 3 bases to trimming and J lost 1 base, with 13 bases between them. CDR1 and CDR2 from the germline V gene are MRHNA and SNTAGT. CDR3 length: 16 amino acids. The CDR3 loop reads CASSDDSGVSYNEQFF. CDR3 coding DNA: TGTGCCAGCAGTGATGATAGCGGAGTTTCCTACAATGAGCAGTTCTTC.

This clonotype was counted between two and nine times. This CDR3 reads CASSSPDRNTEAFF. The CDR3 DNA follows: TGTGCCAGCAGCTCCCCGGATCGGAACACTGAAGCTTTCTTT. V is TRBV7-9 and J is TRBJ1-1; D not resolved. Germline values: CDR1 SEHNR, CDR2 FQNEAQ (reference sequence). The V end lost 4 bases, the J end lost 1 base, and 10 bases lay between the germline ends. CDR3 length: 14 amino acids.

The chain combines TRBV20-1 with TRBJ1-3, with D perhaps TRBD1 (6 bases). V lost 3 bases and J 4 bases, leaving 22 bases between the germline ends. Germline-derived CDR1 and CDR2 are DFQATT and SNEGSKA (reference sequence). The CDR3 is 17 residues long. The CDR3, as DNA: TGCAGTGCTAGGGACCGACTAGGGGGGCCAGGGGGAAACACCATATATTTT. Residues: CSARDRLGGPGGNTIYF.

There are many counts of this clonotype. The chain is built from TRBV7-2 and TRBJ2-7, with unresolved D. The V end lost 9 bases, the J end lost 1 base, and 10 bases lay between the germline ends. CDR1 is SGHTA, CDR2 FQGNSA, per germline. The CDR3 has 12 amino acids. The CDR3 DNA is TGTGCCAGTGCGCAACATTCCTACGAGCAGTACTTC. It codes for CASAQHSYEQYF.

The V gene is TRBV2, the J gene TRBJ1-2; 8 nucleotides line up with TRBD1. The CDR3 runs 13 residues. V trimming: 7 bases; J trimming: 6 bases; junction bases outside the gene matches: 7. CDR1 and CDR2 (germline): SNHLY, FYNNEI. The CDR3 DNA is TGTGCCAGCACCGACAGGGGATGGGATGGCTACACCTTC. This sequence encodes CASTDRGWDGYTF. Variable domain in full (rest from reference TRBV2 and TRBJ1-2): EPEVTQTPSHQVTQMGQEVILRCVPISNHLYFYWYRQILGQKVEFLVSFYNNEISEKSEIFDDQFSVERPDGSNFTLKIRSTKLEDSAMYFCASTDRGWDGYTFGSGTRLTVV.

This clonotype showed up just a few times. The chain carries TRBV13 and TRBJ2-7; TRBD1 aligns across 7 bases. Germline CDR1 PRHDT, CDR2 FYEKMQ (reference sequence). The CDR3 loop spans 15 amino acids. Germline trimming cut 6 bases from V and 5 bases from J; bases unmatched to any gene: 13. CDR3 residues: CASRSEGTARHEQYF. In DNA form, the CDR3 reads TGTGCCAGCAGGTCTGAGGGGACAGCTCGACACGAGCAGTACTTC.

In its sample, this clonotype was seen a few times. The J gene is TRBJ1-3, the V gene TRBV15, with TRBD1 as a possible D gene (5 bases). Trimming took off 0 bases at V and 1 base at J, with 13 bases between the two ends. CDR1 is LNHNV, CDR2 YYDKDF, per germline (reference sequence). The CDR3 spans 17 residues. CDR3 coding DNA: TGTGCCACCAGCAGAGATCGGGACCTCTGGTCTGGAAACACCATATATTTT. Translating gives CATSRDRDLWSGNTIYF.

The J gene is TRBJ2-7, the V gene TRBV21-1. TRBV21-1 is a pseudogene. The length of the CDR3 is 13 residues. DNA of the CDR3: TGTGCCAGCAGCAAAAAGGAAGCCTACGAGCAGTACTTC. Translation: CASSKKEAYEQYF.

The sample holds a few counts of this clonotype. The V and J genes are TRBV27 and TRBJ2-7, with D possibly matching TRBD2 (5 bases). The CDR3 is 14 residues long. The V gene's germline CDR1 is MNHEY and CDR2 SMNVEV (reference sequence). Trimming stripped 3 bases from V and 0 bases from J, with 9 bases between. The CDR3 is CASSFGVGSYEQYF. The CDR3 DNA reads TGTGCCAGCAGTTTCGGGGTGGGCTCCTACGAGCAGTACTTC.

With respect to this clonotype: Just one base apart from a much larger clone, this may be a read error. The J gene is TRBJ2-2, the V gene TRBV29-1, with 10 bases lining up with TRBD2. The CDR3 contains 18 residues. The germline CDR1 and CDR2 sequences are SQVTM and ANQGSEA. This CDR3 reads CSVEMASGSTTNTGELCF. CDR3 DNA sequence: TGCAGCGTTGAAATGGCTAGCGGGAGTACAACGAACACCGGGGAGCTGTGTTTT.

The chain combines TRBV3-1 with TRBJ2-3, with TRBD2 matching 8 bases. The CDR3 totals 15 residues. V dropped 1 base and J dropped 6; count of bases not matched to a gene: 6. Germline CDR1 and CDR2: LGHDT and YNNKEL (reference sequence). The CDR3 nucleotides read TGTGCCAGCAGCCAAGGGGTCGCTAGCGGGGATACGCAGTATTTT. This sequence encodes CASSQGVASGDTQYF.